These T cell receptor beta chains were read from a single sample in a study of cytomegalovirus exposure and HLA in healthy donors. Generated by immunoSEQ multiplex PCR, the TCRdb table keeps only in-frame clones and is missing some. The table has 170,000 or so clones, 86% seen once. The sequenced sample was PBMCs. These receptors came from a woman between 18 and 29 years old in good health and CMV-seronegative. CDR3s include the opening cysteine and the closing phenylalanine or tryptophan. The D gene is left open where the match is weak. Where a row states a size, it is once, few, many or the class of an expanded clone; other rows omit it.

D	V	J	size	CDR3	DNA
TRBD2	TRBV5-1	TRBJ2-7	.	CASSLGPSRERGPKEQYF	TGCGCCAGCAGCTTGGGCCCCTCTAGGGAGCGGGGGCCGAAGGAGCAGTACTTC
TRBD2	TRBV9	TRBJ2-7	.	CASSPREVPYEQYF	TGTGCCAGCAGCCCTCGGGAGGTCCCATACGAGCAGTACTTC
TRBD1	TRBV30	TRBJ2-7	.	CAWTLGQVLGEQYF	TGTGCCTGGACCCTGGGACAGGTCCTGGGAGAGCAGTACTTC
.	TRBV6-1	TRBJ1-4	.	CASRQLTPFREKLFF	TGTGCCAGCCGACAGCTTACCCCTTTTCGGGAAAAACTGTTTTTT
.	TRBV6-1	TRBJ1-3	.	CASSEPPWSSGNTIYF	TGTGCCAGCAGTGAACCTCCCTGGAGCTCTGGAAACACCATATATTTT
TRBD2	TRBV9	TRBJ2-2	.	CASSVEAGGWTGELFF	TGTGCCAGCAGCGTTGAAGCGGGAGGTTGGACCGGGGAGCTGTTTTTT
TRBD2	TRBV13	TRBJ2-7	.	CASSNSGALVYEQYF	TGTGCCAGCAGTAATAGCGGGGCTTTAGTCTACGAGCAGTACTTC
.	TRBV21-1	TRBJ1-2	.	CASSISQGTYGYTF	TGTGCCAGCAGCATCTCTCAGGGAACCTATGGCTACACCTTC
.	TRBV6-1	TRBJ1-6	.	CASTSSYNSPLHF	TGTGCCAGCACGAGCTCCTATAATTCACCCCTCCACTTT
TRBD1	TRBV6-5	TRBJ1-6	.	CATNRDRANSPLHF	TGTGCCACCAACCGGGACAGGGCCAATTCACCCCTCCACTTT
.	TRBV28	TRBJ1-5	.	CASSSQNQPQHF	TGTGCCAGCAGTAGTCAGAATCAGCCCCAGCATTTT
.	TRBV10-3	TRBJ2-2	.	CATTATGELFF	TGTGCCACCACAGCCACCGGGGAGCTGTTTTTT
.	TRBV6-1	TRBJ1-4	.	CASSGQPGGGEKLFF	TGTGCCAGCAGTGGGCAACCCGGTGGGGGGGAAAAACTGTTTTTT
TRBD1	TRBV28	TRBJ2-7	.	CASTSGQAKYF	TGTGCCAGCACCTCCGGACAGGCCAAGTACTTC
TRBD1	TRBV6-1	TRBJ2-1	few	CASRLTGLANEQFF	TGTGCCAGCAGGTTGACAGGGTTGGCGAATGAGCAGTTCTTC
TRBD2	TRBV4-1	TRBJ2-7	.	CASSPGVAGFSYEQYF	TGCGCCAGCAGCCCCGGGGTAGCGGGGTTCTCCTACGAGCAGTACTTC
.	TRBV27	TRBJ2-7	.	CASNPVAGAGGTEQYF	TGTGCCAGCAACCCCGTCGCCGGAGCAGGGGGGACGGAGCAGTACTTC
.	TRBV5-1	TRBJ2-7	.	CASSALGSTTYEQYF	TGCGCCAGCAGCGCACTAGGTTCTACTACCTACGAGCAGTACTTC
.	TRBV5-4	TRBJ2-1	.	CASSRVGDNLNEQFF	TGTGCCAGCAGCCGAGTAGGGGATAATCTCAATGAGCAGTTCTTC
TRBD2	TRBV7-9	TRBJ2-2	.	CASSWGTSGGAGSAGELFF	TGTGCCAGCAGCTGGGGGACTAGCGGGGGGGCCGGGAGCGCCGGGGAGCTGTTTTTT
.	TRBV7-9	TRBJ2-7	.	CASSLALFYEQYF	TGTGCCAGCAGTCTCGCACTGTTCTACGAGCAGTACTTC
TRBD2	TRBV5-1	TRBJ2-1	few	CASSYGLVGNEQFF	TGCGCCAGCAGCTACGGACTAGTTGGAAATGAGCAGTTCTTC
TRBD2	TRBV2	TRBJ2-7	.	CASSPTSQSSYEQYF	TGTGCCAGCAGTCCGACTAGCCAGAGCTCCTACGAGCAGTACTTC
.	TRBV5-5	TRBJ1-1	.	CASSLGVSGTEAFF	TGTGCCAGCAGCTTGGGTGTATCGGGCACTGAAGCTTTCTTT
TRBD1	TRBV7-9	TRBJ1-1	.	CASALWGQGATEAFF	TGTGCCAGCGCATTGTGGGGACAGGGGGCAACTGAAGCTTTCTTT
.	TRBV18	TRBJ1-3	.	CASSPLEADTIYF	TGTGCCAGCTCACCATTGGAGGCAGACACCATATATTTT
TRBD1	TRBV27	TRBJ1-1	.	CASSSDRGHGAFF	TGTGCCAGCAGTTCCGACAGGGGGCATGGAGCTTTCTTT
TRBD1	TRBV28	TRBJ1-2	once	CASSYRGSYGYTF	TGTGCCAGCAGCTACAGGGGCAGCTATGGCTACACCTTC
.	TRBV10-3	TRBJ1-1	.	CATSDRGAKIVNTEAFF	TGTGCCACGAGCGACCGGGGGGCGAAGATCGTGAACACTGAAGCTTTCTTT
.	TRBV10-2	TRBJ2-3	.	CASSETDTDTQYF	TGCGCCAGCAGTGAAACAGACACAGATACGCAGTATTTT
TRBD2	TRBV2	TRBJ2-3	.	CASSAAGDVAQYF	TGTGCCAGCAGTGCGGCGGGGGATGTTGCGCAGTATTTT
TRBD1	TRBV4-2	TRBJ2-7	.	CASSPGTGGNEQYF	TGTGCCAGCAGCCCCGGGACAGGGGGAAACGAGCAGTACTTC